The 30 T cell receptor beta chains presented below share a single source sample, sequenced in a study of a mutant IDH1 vaccine in newly diagnosed glioma. Produced via immunoSEQ multiplex PCR; TCRdb's table is partial and in-frame only. The sample holds 50,000 or so clones, roughly 91% seen once. The antigens of these receptors remain unknown. Noted time point: week 11, during vaccination. Doses of 300 ug of mutant IDH1 20-mer peptide were given with topical imiquimod. The input for sequencing was PBMCs, taken from a glioma patient whose treatment included an IDH1 peptide vaccine. Receptors were obtained from a man aged 45 to 65 with glioma.

The chain joins TRBV4-2 to TRBJ1-2, with 7 bases lining up with TRBD1. Germline loops: CDR1 LGHNA, CDR2 YNFKEQ. The CDR3 consists of 16 residues. The V segment lost 4 bases and the J segment 5 bases; nucleotides outside the gene matches: 13. CDR3 sequence (DNA): TGTGCCAGCAGCCCTACATCCAGACAGGGCGGATATGGCTACACCTTC. Translated: CASSPTSRQGGYGYTF.

The rearrangement joins TRBV5-5 to TRBJ1-2, with D perhaps TRBD1 (5 bases). CDR3 length: 14 residues. Trimming removed 3 bases at V and 8 bases at J, with 17 bases between. Germline V lookup: CDR1 SGHKS, CDR2 YYEKEE (reference sequence). CDR3 sequence reads: CASSSEGPLRGYTF. The CDR3 DNA follows: TGTGCCAGCAGCTCGGAGGGACCCTTGAGGGGCTACACCTTC.

The chain links TRBV4-2 to TRBJ2-3, with D possibly being TRBD1 (5 bases). Germline CDR1 and CDR2: LGHNA and YNFKEQ. The V gene lost 1 base and the J gene lost 2 bases, with 7 bases spanning the gap. The CDR3 is 14 residues long. This CDR3 reads CASSQGQHTDTQYF. The DNA of the CDR3 is TGTGCCAGCAGCCAAGGACAGCACACAGATACGCAGTATTTT.

The V call is TRBV5-8, the J call TRBJ2-5; D not certain. Trimming stripped 0 bases from V and 4 bases from J, with 7 bases between. CDR1 is SGHTS, CDR2 YDEGEE, per germline. The CDR3 contains 13 residues. Here the CDR3 reads CASSLALRETQYF. The CDR3 region has the DNA TGTGCCAGCAGCTTGGCCCTTCGAGAGACCCAGTACTTC.

This rearrangement joins TRBV28 to TRBJ1-5, with no clear D. The CDR3 is 14 residues long. Germline loops: CDR1 MDHEN, CDR2 SYDVKM. Trimming cost V 3 bases and J 1 base, with 7 bases left between them. The CDR3 bases are TGTGCCAGCAGTTTCCTGGACAGCAATCAGCCCCAGCATTTT. It codes for CASSFLDSNQPQHF.

V and J are TRBV29-1 and TRBJ2-2; TRBD2 agrees at 9 bases. The length of the CDR3 is 16 residues. Germline V gene sequence: CDR1 SQVTM, CDR2 ANQGSEA. The junction had 11 bases not matched to a gene; V was cut back by 3 bases and J by 6 bases. The CDR3 loop is CSVEATGGGAAGELFF. CDR3 in DNA: TGCAGCGTTGAGGCAACGGGCGGGGGGGCGGCCGGGGAGCTGTTTTTT.

This chain uses TRBV10-1 with TRBJ2-1, with D possibly matching TRBD2 (5 bases). The ends were cut back, 1 base at V and 6 bases at J, with 10 bases in the middle. Germline CDR1 WNHNN, CDR2 SYGVQD (reference sequence). This CDR3 region has 14 residues. The CDR3 region is CASSELASPNEQFF. CDR3 DNA sequence: TGCGCCAGCAGTGAGTTGGCTAGCCCCAATGAGCAGTTCTTC.

This clone was seen once. The V and J genes are TRBV4-1 and TRBJ1-2; D is undetermined. CDR1 is MGHRA, CDR2 YSYEKL, per germline. The CDR3 spans 14 residues. Trimming took 0 bases from V and 4 from J, leaving 9 bases between them. The CDR3 region is CASSQDWETYGYTF. Written as DNA, the CDR3 is TGCGCCAGCAGCCAAGACTGGGAGACCTATGGCTACACCTTC.

This chain connects TRBV15 to TRBJ2-7; 8 bases are a match to TRBD2. Germline lookup yields CDR1 LNHNV and CDR2 YYDKDF (reference sequence). This CDR3 has 16 amino acids. V shed 1 base, J shed 5 bases, and the junction held 10 bases outside the gene matches. The DNA for the CDR3 is TGTGCCACCAGCAGAGGTCGGGGGGGAGGGAGGAACGAGCAGTACTTC. It is translated as CATSRGRGGGRNEQYF.

This rearrangement joins TRBV7-9 to TRBJ2-4, with TRBD2 as a possible D gene (5 bases). V was shortened by 2 bases and J by 9 bases, with 11 bases between the two germline ends. The CDR3 is made up of 13 amino acids. Germline lookup yields CDR1 SEHNR and CDR2 FQNEAQ (reference sequence). As DNA, the CDR3 is TGTGCCAGCAGCTTAAGCACCCGGGGCATTCAGTACTTC. Translated: CASSLSTRGIQYF.

V gene TRBV30 combines with J gene TRBJ1-4; D remains ambiguous. V shed 3 bases and J shed 0 bases, with 17 bases lying between them. This CDR3 contains 17 residues. CDR1 GTSNPN and CDR2 SVGIG come from the germline V gene (reference sequence). The CDR3 nucleotides read TGTGCCTGGAGGAGCCCCTCCCTGCGGACAACTAATGAAAAACTGTTTTTT. It encodes CAWRSPSLRTTNEKLFF.

The V gene is TRBV4-2, the J gene TRBJ2-7; D call uncertain. The germline gives CDR1 LGHNA, CDR2 YNFKEQ. V lost 4 bases to trimming and J lost 0 bases, with 7 bases between them. The CDR3 consists of 13 residues. The CDR3 coding sequence is TGTGCCAGCAGCCTCTCGGGCTCCTACGAGCAGTACTTC. It encodes CASSLSGSYEQYF.

This clone has only a few counts. The chain couples TRBV6-1 to TRBJ1-5, with D tentatively TRBD1 (5 bases). This CDR3 has 13 residues. Germline V gene sequence: CDR1 MNHNS, CDR2 SASEGT. Trimming cost V 8 bases and J 6 bases, with 14 bases left between them. The CDR3 is CASGGDSGQPQHF. CDR3 DNA sequence: TGTGCCAGCGGAGGGGATTCGGGTCAGCCCCAGCATTTT.

The DNA for the CDR3 is TGTGCCAGCAGCCAACGTTACAAAGAATCTGAGCAGTTCTTC. This encodes CASSQRYKESEQFF. V gene TRBV6-5 combines with J gene TRBJ2-1; no clear D gene. This CDR3 has 14 residues. V gave up 6 bases and J gave up 9 bases, with 18 bases separating them. Germline loops: CDR1 MNHEY, CDR2 SVGAGI.

This chain links TRBV28 with TRBJ2-6; possible D gene TRBD1, 6 bases. Germline CDR1 MDHEN, CDR2 SYDVKM. This CDR3 region has 17 residues. V shed 6 bases and J shed 0 bases, with 15 bases lying between them. The DNA for the CDR3 is TGTGCCAGCAGACTTTCTCAGGGGCTCTCTGGGGCCAACGTCCTGACTTTC. This translates into CASRLSQGLSGANVLTF.

This chain links TRBV5-6 with TRBJ1-5; D is unresolved. V was pared by 2 bases and J by 2 bases, with 8 bases between. The CDR3 has 14 residues. Germline V gene sequence: CDR1 SGHDT, CDR2 YYEEEE. The CDR3 here is CASSFSEGNQPQHF. In DNA form, the CDR3 reads TGTGCCAGCAGCTTCTCGGAGGGCAATCAGCCCCAGCATTTT.

CDR3 DNA: TGTGCCAGCAGTGACAGTAGGAAGGGACTAAGTAAAAACATTCAGTACTTC. Protein: CASSDSRKGLSKNIQYF. The V and J genes are TRBV2 and TRBJ2-4; 7 bases line up with TRBD2. Per germline, CDR1 SNHLY and CDR2 FYNNEI. Trimming removed 3 bases from V and 4 bases from J; junction bases left unmatched: 12. The CDR3 is made up of 17 amino acids.

The CDR3 DNA sequence: TGTGCCAGCAGTCTACAGGGTTACATTCAGTACTTC. It specifies CASSLQGYIQYF. The chain uses TRBV28 and TRBJ2-4; D possibly corresponds to TRBD1 (6 bases). This CDR3 region has 12 residues. V was pared by 5 bases and J by 8 bases, with 10 bases between. Germline V gene data show CDR1 as MDHEN and CDR2 as SYDVKM.

V gene TRBV10-2 combines with J gene TRBJ1-5; 7 positions match TRBD1. The CDR3 loop spans 14 amino acids. J was trimmed by 1 base and V by 4 bases; bases with no gene match: 1. The V gene's germline CDR1 is WSHSY and CDR2 SAAADI. As DNA, the CDR3 is TGCGCCAGCAGTGTGACAGGGAGCAATCAGCCCCAGCATTTT. Its translation is CASSVTGSNQPQHF.

This clone was seen only once. The J gene is TRBJ2-3, the V gene TRBV5-1; D call uncertain. This CDR3 is 13 amino acids long. With 3 bases removed from V and 5 bases from J, the gap between germline ends came to 10 bases. The germline V gene has CDR1 SGHRS and CDR2 YFSETQ. The CDR3 here is CASSSPTQDTQYF. Here the CDR3 DNA reads TGCGCCAGCAGCTCGCCTACACAAGATACGCAGTATTTT. Variable domain in full (rest from reference TRBV5-1 and TRBJ2-3): KAGVTQTPRYLIKTRGQQVTLSCSPISGHRSVSWYQQTPGQGLQFLFEYFSETQRNKGNFPGRFSGRQFSNSRSEMNVSTLELGDSALYLCASSSPTQDTQYFGPGTRLTVL.

The gene calls are TRBV5-6 and TRBJ1-2; D gene ambiguous. V shed 0 bases and J shed 2 bases, with 8 bases lying between them. From germline, CDR1 is SGHDT and CDR2 YYEEEE. The CDR3 is 14 residues long. The CDR3 DNA reads as TGTGCCAGCAGCTTGGTGGGCAGCAACTATGGCTACACCTTC. Residues: CASSLVGSNYGYTF.

This rearrangement joins TRBV5-6 to TRBJ2-3; D ambiguous. Deletions cut 1 base from V and 1 base from J, with 10 bases between. The V gene's germline CDR1 is SGHDT and CDR2 YYEEEE. CDR3 length: 15 residues. CDR3 protein: CASSLHAKGTDTQYF. The CDR3 region has the DNA TGTGCCAGCAGCTTGCATGCTAAGGGCACAGATACGCAGTATTTT.

This chain connects TRBV7-2 to TRBJ2-7; TRBD1 might be the D (5 bases). Germline V CDR1 and CDR2: SGHTA, FQGNSA. This CDR3 is built from 14 residues. V gave up 4 bases and J gave up 2 bases, with 12 bases separating them. Here the CDR3 DNA reads TGTGCCAGCAGCTCCCGACAGAGACCCTACGAGCAGTACTTC. Protein product: CASSSRQRPYEQYF.

This clone was seen just once. V gene TRBV27 combines with J gene TRBJ2-7, with 13 bases that match TRBD2. CDR1 and CDR2 from the germline V gene are MNHEY and SMNVEV (reference sequence). The CDR3 loop spans 16 amino acids. The V segment lost 5 bases and the J segment 2 bases; nucleotides outside the gene matches: 6. Written as DNA, the CDR3 is TGTGCCAGCAGTCCGCGACTAGCGGGAGGCACCTACGAGCAGTACTTC. Translated, it gives CASSPRLAGGTYEQYF.

A word on this clone: Other nucleotide sequences from this sample produce the same CDR3. The chain carries TRBV28 and TRBJ1-2; D call uncertain. Germline V gives CDR1 MDHEN, CDR2 SYDVKM. This CDR3 region has 12 residues. The germline V and J ends were trimmed by 3 bases and 4 bases, with 6 bases remaining between them. The CDR3, as DNA: TGTGCCAGCAGTTTGAATCTCTATGGCTACACCTTC. Amino acids: CASSLNLYGYTF.

This rearrangement joins TRBV7-8 to TRBJ1-5; D not certain. Trimming removed 4 bases from V and 6 bases from J, with 19 bases in between. CDR1 SGHVS and CDR2 FQNEAQ come from the germline V gene. The CDR3 runs to 16 residues. DNA of the CDR3: TGTGCCAGCAGCTCAGGTTTCGGCGACGGACGTCAGCCCCAGCATTTT. Amino acid sequence: CASSSGFGDGRQPQHF.

V usage is TRBV15 and J usage is TRBJ2-7, with TRBD2 matching 8 bases. This CDR3 has 15 residues. From germline, CDR1 is LNHNV and CDR2 YYDKDF (reference sequence). V gave up 1 base and J gave up 7 bases; unmatched junction bases: 9. The CDR3 region is CATSRVTGLVVEQYF. In nucleotides, the CDR3 is TGTGCCACCAGCAGAGTTACGGGACTAGTCGTTGAGCAGTACTTC. Based on the CDR3 plus reference TRBV15 and TRBJ2-7, the full variable domain is DAMVIQNPRYQVTQFGKPVTLSCSQTLNHNVMYWYQQKSSQAPKLLFHYYDKDFNNEADTPDNFQSRRPNTSFCFLDIRSPGLGDTAMYLCATSRVTGLVVEQYFGPGTRLTVT.

CDR3 bases: TGTGCCAGCAGCTTTCCTTCCTACGGCGGGTCCGATACGCAGTATTTT. The encoded protein is CASSFPSYGGSDTQYF. The chain links TRBV7-8 to TRBJ2-3; possibly TRBD2 for D (5 bases). Trimming shortened V by 3 bases and J by 6 bases, and 19 bases separated the two germline ends. Per germline, CDR1 SGHVS and CDR2 FQNEAQ. This CDR3 comprises 16 residues.

The V and J genes are TRBV29-1 and TRBJ2-1; D might be TRBD1 (5 bases). V was cut by 4 bases and J by 4 bases, with 11 bases left in between. The CDR3 spans 13 residues. The germline gives CDR1 SQVTM, CDR2 ANQGSEA. The CDR3 loop is CSVGTSNYNEQFF. CDR3 in DNA: TGCAGCGTTGGGACAAGCAATTACAATGAGCAGTTCTTC.

The genes are TRBV19 and TRBJ2-3, with 11 bases fitting TRBD2. With 3 bases clipped from V and 0 bases from J, the junction kept 5 bases outside the gene matches. Germline values: CDR1 LNHDA, CDR2 SQIVND (reference sequence). The CDR3 covers 17 residues. CDR3 sequence: CASSIRGTSGSTDTQYF. The CDR3 coding sequence is TGTGCCAGTAGTATTCGGGGGACTAGCGGTAGCACAGATACGCAGTATTTT.